Listed here is a single TCR beta chain. This clone appeared a few times. Its recognized antigen is unknown. The input lacks base qualities; no much larger clone sits a single base away. In the prospective study, participants were roughly 18 to 89 years old, resided in 24 geographic areas of the United States, and were enrolled through a virtual design. In the prospective study, participants were assigned to cohorts based on the clinical history participants reported in a screening survey and a study questionnaire. For ImmuneRACE Cohort 3, a participant was defined as recovered based on two consecutive negative NP/OP PCR tests, clearance by a healthcare professional, or resolution of symptoms. In the prospective study, whole blood, serum and a nasopharyngeal or oropharyngeal swab were collected from each participant by mobile phlebotomists. Over a roughly 2-month period, participants in the prospective study had the option of providing additional blood draws and questionnaires. Prospective study blood samples were shipped either frozen or at room temperature before DNA extraction.

This sample was taken from a study of blood T cell repertoires in COVID-19 (dated by TCRdb to 2018 to 2021). For the study in its entirety: Samples covering the acute and convalescent phases of COVID-19 were provided by collaborators in the United States, Italy and Spain. The prospective study material was composed of cDNA or gDNA derived from T cells, B-cell-depleted T cells, or PBMCs. The dataset comprised deeply sampled blood TCRbeta repertoires from subjects exposed to, actively infected with, or recovered from COVID-19. The repertoires were released in a freely available public database intended as a resource for research on the immune response to SARS-CoV-2. The samples were drawn from two sources: the first 160 participants of the ongoing ImmuneRACE study, and 1,000 to 1,500 subjects contributed by 6 global collaborators. A de-identified subject ID, COVID-19 status, age in years and sex were almost always included in the sample metadata. Where HLA class I and class II types were available, the types were taken from metadata supplied by the sample provider, not from assay-based typing. General conclusions and limits of the study: Clinical and demographic metadata were provided uncurated, with the amount varying by source and participant.

TCRbeta CDR3 regions were amplified from genomic DNA by means of the immunoSEQ Assay, a bias-controlled multiplex PCR. The paper's data handling went like this. Nucleated cell counts per sample were estimated from amplification of reference gene primers within the assay. Sequence reads were collapsed and filtered to measure the absolute abundance of every unique TCRbeta CDR3 rearrangement. For each sample, productive Simpson clonality was calculated by taking the square root of Simpson's diversity index across productive rearrangements. TCRdb limited this immuneACCESS table to in-frame rearrangements with V and J called. A share of clones is missing; checked studies link under half to unresolved V genes, and the rest is unexplained. V and J calls and clone size are those listed in that table; D and trimming were worked out from the DNA. The sample has around 400,000 clones on record, 85% to 90% of them singletons. The ten largest make up about 1.7% of the sample.

The germline V gene encodes CDR1 LNHDA and CDR2 SQIVND (reference sequence). V is shortened by 10 bases, J by 3 bases, and the region joining them spans 13 bases. Taken from cysteine to phenylalanine, the CDR3 has 12 residues. Only CDR3 DNA remains: 36 bases, in frame from the first base. The TCR originated in a woman between 25 and 40 years old who had recovered from COVID-19. The source material was PBMCs or T cells enriched from blood (not recorded which). Rearrangement joined TRBV19 to TRBJ2-7; no D gene call is confident. The nucleotide sequence reads TGTGCCACTCGCGGCGGCCGCTACGAGCAGTACTTC. This translates into CATRGGRYEQYF.